The present T cell receptor beta chain was sequenced within a study of beta chain features in type 1 diabetes. About the research overall: Cell yields, gender and age were comparable in patients and healthy donors. Whole-study results and caveats: Type 1 diabetes patients showed fewer insertions and more deletions at VDJ junctions. A moderate, significant TCRB CDR3 shortening appeared in type 1 diabetes across four CD4+ subsets.

This clone was seen only a few times. Its specificity is not known. Of the isolated RNA, all was reverse transcribed, and so the sequenced material was expressed TCRB transcripts. Assay used: immunoSEQ multiplex PCR; TCRdb lists only in-frame clones, some missing. In the table there are 640,000 or so clones, under 15% of which are singletons. Averaging roughly 0.12 L, one heparinised blood draw came from each individual donor. Sorted populations all had greater than 95% purity. The ends lost 5 bases at V and 5 bases at J; junction bases unmatched: 8. The CDR3 sequence is 15 residues long. CDR1 and CDR2 (germline): MNHEY, SMNVEV (reference sequence).

The chain carries TRBV27 and TRBJ1-2; 10 bases fit TRBD1. This receptor was identified in a young man with type 1 diabetes. Material for sequencing was naive CD4+ T cells from blood. The CDR3 reads CASSPLTGGSYGYTF. The DNA for the CDR3 is TGTGCCAGCAGTCCACTGACAGGGGGCTCGTATGGCTACACCTTC.